This is a list of T cell receptor beta chains from one sample in a study of T cell repertoires in cytomegalovirus infection. TCRdb re-called the reads through MiXCR, storing one row per CDR3 protein. The sample lists approximately 120,000 distinct CDR3 sequences, 25% to 35% seen once, with about 53% in the top ten. Their antigens remain unidentified. The sample was CD8+ T cells from cultured PBMCs, taken from culture after CMV antigen stimulation. These receptor sequences come from a human donor in good health (CMV status not recorded). Some clones in this sample may be carry-over from other donors' samples. Each CDR3 is given with its conserved first and last residue. A D gene is named only where the DNA matches it firmly. A clone size is listed for some rows: how often the clone was seen (once, few, many), or a class if it is expanded.

clone size	V gene	J gene	D gene	CDR3 DNA	CDR3 protein
NA	TRBV4-1	TRBJ1-1	TRBD1	TGCGCCAGCAGCCAAGAAGTGGGGACAGGGGCAATAAGGGGATACACTGAAGCTTTCTTT	CASSQEVGTGAIRGYTEAFF
NA	TRBV28	TRBJ1-2	TRBD1	TGTGCCAGCAGGTCAGGGGGCTATGGCTACACCTTC	CASRSGGYGYTF
NA	TRBV5-1	TRBJ1-5	NA	TGCGCCAGCAGCCTTACCTCCGATCAGCCCCAGCATTTT	CASSLTSDQPQHF
NA	TRBV11-3	TRBJ2-1	NA	TGTGCCAGCAGTTCGGGCGCGGGGTCGGGGGAGCAGTTCTTC	CASSSGAGSGEQFF
few	TRBV4-1	TRBJ2-1	TRBD2	TGCGCCAGCAGCCAAGCCAGCGGGGTCTACAATGAGCAGTTCTTC	CASSQASGVYNEQFF
NA	TRBV13	TRBJ2-7	TRBD1	TGTGCCAGCAGCTTTGGACAGGGGTCCGAGCAGTACTTC	CASSFGQGSEQYF
NA	TRBV7-9	TRBJ2-1	TRBD2	TGTGCCAGCAGCGGGGGGACTAGCGGCTTGATTGAGCAGTTCTTC	CASSGGTSGLIEQFF
NA	TRBV6-6	TRBJ1-1	TRBD1	TGTGCCATCAGGACAGGGGCCATGAACACTGAAGCTTTCTTT	CAIRTGAMNTEAFF
few	TRBV19	TRBJ2-1	NA	TGTGCCAGTAGTATTGGTTCGGGCTTGCCGTACAATGAGCAGTTCTTC	CASSIGSGLPYNEQFF
few	TRBV7-9	TRBJ2-7	NA	TGTGCCAGCAGCGACTTCGATCTGACGGCCACCTACGAGCAGTACTTC	CASSDFDLTATYEQYF
few	TRBV9	TRBJ2-7	NA	TGTGCCAGCAGCGCTGAGGGGGACCACTCCTACGAGCAGTACTTC	CASSAEGDHSYEQYF
NA	TRBV7-6	TRBJ2-2	NA	TGTGCCAGCAGCCCCCTCGCTGGGGGCCGCAACACCGGGGAGCTGTTTTTT	CASSPLAGGRNTGELFF
NA	TRBV7-2	TRBJ1-2	NA	TGTGCCAGCGATACCCCTCGCGGCTACACCTTC	CASDTPRGYTF
NA	TRBV6-8	TRBJ2-1	TRBD1	TGTGCCAGCAGTTACGCGCCGGGACAGATCTACAATGAGCAGTTCTTC	CASSYAPGQIYNEQFF
few	TRBV7-9	TRBJ2-5	TRBD1	TGTGCCAGCAGCCCGGAGCGACAGGGTAGTTGGCAAGAGACCCAGTACTTC	CASSPERQGSWQETQYF
NA	TRBV6-1	TRBJ1-2	NA	TGTGCCAGCAGGAAGCGGTGGGGGGCTTATGACTATGGCTACACCTTC	CASRKRWGAYDYGYTF
many	TRBV4-1	TRBJ2-1	NA	TGCGCCAGCAGCAAAAGTCAGGGGGGCCTAAATGAGCAGTTCTTC	CASSKSQGGLNEQFF